This record concerns one T cell receptor (beta chain) sequence. The assay was immunoSEQ multiplex PCR, and TCRdb's table has in-frame clones only and misses some. The table has roughly 100,000 clones, roughly four fifths seen once. The length of the CDR3 is 19 residues. Looked up from germline, CDR1 is GTSNPN and CDR2 is SVGIG (reference sequence). Trimming cost V 3 bases and J 0 bases; bases outside gene matches: 15. The data stem from a study of control samples from healthy donors and cancer patients. J is TRBJ1-5 and V is TRBV30, with 9 bases lining up with TRBD1. The sequence derives from a woman between 45 and 60 years old in good health. The sequencing sample was made of blood. In DNA form, the CDR3 reads TGTGCCTGGAGGGCCGGGACAGGGACGCGGGGGGGTAGCAATCAGCCCCAGCATTTT. Translation gives CAWRAGTGTRGGSNQPQHF.